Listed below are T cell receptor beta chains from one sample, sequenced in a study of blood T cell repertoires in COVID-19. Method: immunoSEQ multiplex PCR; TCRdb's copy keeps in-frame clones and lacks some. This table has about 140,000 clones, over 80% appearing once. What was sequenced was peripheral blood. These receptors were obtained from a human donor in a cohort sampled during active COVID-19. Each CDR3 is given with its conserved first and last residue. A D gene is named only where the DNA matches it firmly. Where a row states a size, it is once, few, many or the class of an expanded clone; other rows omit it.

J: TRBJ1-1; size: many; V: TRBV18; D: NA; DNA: TGTGCCAGCTCACCGGGAGTGAGCAACGTGGATGAAGCTTTCTTT; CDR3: CASSPGVSNVDEAFF
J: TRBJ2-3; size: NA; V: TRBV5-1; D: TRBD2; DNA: TGCGCCAGCAGCTCAACGCGGGGGGCAAGCACAGATACGCAGTATTTT; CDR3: CASSSTRGASTDTQYF
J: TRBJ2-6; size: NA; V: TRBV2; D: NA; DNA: TGTGCCAGCAGTGAACCGCTAGGGGCCAACGTCCTGACTTTC; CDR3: CASSEPLGANVLTF
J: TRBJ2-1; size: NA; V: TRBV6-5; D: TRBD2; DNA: TGTGCCAGCAGTTCCCGACTAGCGGGAAACTACAATGAGCAGTTCTTC; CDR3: CASSSRLAGNYNEQFF
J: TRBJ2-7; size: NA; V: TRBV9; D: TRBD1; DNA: TGTGCCAGCAGCGCTAGGGACAGCTCCTACGAGCAGTACTTC; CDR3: CASSARDSSYEQYF
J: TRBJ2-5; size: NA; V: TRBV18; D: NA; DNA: TGTGCCAGCTCACCTTTACAGGGTGTTTGGGAGACCCAGTACTTC; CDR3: CASSPLQGVWETQYF
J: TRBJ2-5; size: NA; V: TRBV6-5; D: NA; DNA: TGTGCCAGCAGTTACTCGTTGGACAGACAAGAGACCCAGTACTTC; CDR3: CASSYSLDRQETQYF
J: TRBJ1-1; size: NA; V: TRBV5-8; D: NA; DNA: TGTGCCAGCAGCTTCACAGATTATGAAGCTTTCTTT; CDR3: CASSFTDYEAFF
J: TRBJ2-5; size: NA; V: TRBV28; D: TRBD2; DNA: TGTGCCAGCAGGAAGATAAGAGCGGGAGGATCTGAGACCCAGTACTTC; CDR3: CASRKIRAGGSETQYF
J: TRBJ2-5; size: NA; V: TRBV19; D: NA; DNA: TGTGCCAGCAGGCAGGGAGGGGGGCAAGAGACCCAGTACTTC; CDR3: CASRQGGGQETQYF
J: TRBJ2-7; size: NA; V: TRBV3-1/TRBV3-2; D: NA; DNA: TGTGCCAGCAGCCAATCAGACAGGTCGGCCTACGAGCAGTACTTC; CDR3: CASSQSDRSAYEQYF
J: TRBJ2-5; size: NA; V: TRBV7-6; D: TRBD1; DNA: TGTGCCAGCAGCTTAATTACGACAGGGGCTGTGGAGACCCAGTACTTC; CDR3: CASSLITTGAVETQYF
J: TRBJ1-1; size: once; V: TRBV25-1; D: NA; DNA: TGTGCCAGCAGTCCTTCTGGGACAAGATTAAACACTGAAGCTTTCTTT; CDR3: CASSPSGTRLNTEAFF
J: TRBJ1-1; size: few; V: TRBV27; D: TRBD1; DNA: TGTGCCAGCAGCTTGACAGGGGGCTGGGGCACTGAAGCTTTCTTT; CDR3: CASSLTGGWGTEAFF
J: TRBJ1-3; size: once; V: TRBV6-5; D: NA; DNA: TGTGCCAGCAGTTACTCGGGAGCGAGCTCTGGAAACACCATATATTTT; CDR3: CASSYSGASSGNTIYF
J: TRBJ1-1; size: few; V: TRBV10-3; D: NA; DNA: TGTGCCACCGGGAAGGCTTGGGGGGAGTGGGCTTTCTTT; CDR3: CATGKAWGEWAFF
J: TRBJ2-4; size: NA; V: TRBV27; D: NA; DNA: TGTGCCAGCAGTTCCCACACAGGGTACCGAAACTTAGCCAAAAACATTCAGTACTTC; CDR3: CASSSHTGYRNLAKNIQYF
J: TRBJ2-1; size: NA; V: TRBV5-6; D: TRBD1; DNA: TGTGCCAGCAGCTTGAGGGACAGGGGTACCTACAATGAGCAGTTCTTC; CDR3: CASSLRDRGTYNEQFF
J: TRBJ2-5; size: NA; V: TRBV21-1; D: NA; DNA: TGTGCCAGCAGCCGGACAGCACCCGACCCGAGGCGAGAGACCCAGTACTTC; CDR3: CASSRTAPDPRRETQYF
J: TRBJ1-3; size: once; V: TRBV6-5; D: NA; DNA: TGTGCCAGCAGTTACTCGAACAAGGGAAACACCATATATTTT; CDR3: CASSYSNKGNTIYF
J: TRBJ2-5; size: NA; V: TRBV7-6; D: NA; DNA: TGTGCCAGCAGCCTAGCCGGGACTCAGGAGACCCAGTACTTC; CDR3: CASSLAGTQETQYF
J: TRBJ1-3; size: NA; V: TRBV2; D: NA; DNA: TGTGCCAGCAGTTTCTCGGGGTTTGGAAACACCATATATTTT; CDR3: CASSFSGFGNTIYF
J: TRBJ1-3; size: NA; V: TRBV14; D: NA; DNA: TGTGCCAGCAGCCCTTTACCCCCAAGTTTCGGCAGGCACTCTGGAAACACCATATATTTT; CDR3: CASSPLPPSFGRHSGNTIYF
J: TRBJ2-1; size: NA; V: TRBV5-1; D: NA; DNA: TGCGCCAGCAGCTTAGGCCAGCGGTACAATGAGCAGTTCTTC; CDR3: CASSLGQRYNEQFF
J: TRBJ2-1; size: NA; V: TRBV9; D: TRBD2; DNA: TGTGCCAGCAGCGTAGGCGGGACTAGCGGGAGTTCAGACTACAATGAGCAGTTCTTC; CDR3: CASSVGGTSGSSDYNEQFF
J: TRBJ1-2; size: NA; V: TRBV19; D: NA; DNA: TGTGCCAGTAGTATCCGGGGGAGGTATGGCTACACCTTC; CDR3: CASSIRGRYGYTF